The 2 T cell receptor beta chains below were found in one sample sequenced in a study of blood T cell repertoires in COVID-19. TCRdb's copy holds only in-frame clones and misses some; the assay was immunoSEQ multiplex PCR. The table records roughly 280,000 clones, less than 90% of them present only once. The source material was peripheral blood. These receptors all come from a man younger than 45 with active or convalescent COVID-19.

This chain joins TRBV29-1 and TRBJ2-7, with 9 positions matching TRBD1. The trim removed 6 bases at V and 3 bases at J, leaving 6 bases unmatched. CDR1 SQVTM and CDR2 ANQGSEA come from the germline V gene. CDR3 length: 13 residues. The CDR3 protein is CSVGTGTNYEQYF. The CDR3 DNA is TGCAGCGTCGGGACAGGGACGAACTACGAGCAGTACTTC.

As concerns this clone: Other nucleotide sequences in the sample specify the same CDR3. In DNA form, the CDR3 reads TGTGCCAGCAGTCGGGACAGCACCTACGAGCAGTACTTC. Translated, it gives CASSRDSTYEQYF. V usage is TRBV6-5 and J usage is TRBJ2-7; TRBD1 matches at 7 bases. Trimming at V came to 5 bases and at J to 2 bases, leaving 3 bases not matched to a gene. The CDR3 length is 13 residues. Germline V gene sequence: CDR1 MNHEY, CDR2 SVGAGI.